Listed here are 5 T cell receptor beta chains from one sample, sequenced in a study of OX40 agonist ivuxolimab in advanced cancers. The assay was immunoSEQ multiplex PCR, and TCRdb's table has in-frame clones only and misses some. The table lists around 80,000 clones, around nine tenths of them singletons. The sequenced sample was CD4+ or CD8+ T cells sorted from blood, obtained in a trial of the OX40 agonist ivuxolimab. The receptors originated from an adult with an advanced solid tumor such as melanoma, head and neck, liver or kidney cancer.

This clone was seen a handful of times. The V call is TRBV25-1, the J call TRBJ2-7; D is uncertain. Germline CDR1 is MGHDK and CDR2 is SYGVNS. The CDR3 runs 12 residues. With 7 bases removed from V and 4 bases from J, the gap between germline ends came to 11 bases. The CDR3 coding sequence is TGTGCCAGCACCGACGTGTGGTACGAGCAGTACTTC. Amino acids: CASTDVWYEQYF.

This clone was seen a single time. This chain links TRBV7-8 with TRBJ2-7; D is perhaps TRBD1 (6 bases). The V end lost 2 bases, the J end lost 9 bases, and 20 bases lay between the germline ends. The germline gives CDR1 SGHVS, CDR2 FQNEAQ. The CDR3 totals 15 residues. The CDR3 DNA reads as TGTGCCAGCAGCTTATATTTGGCAGGGGCACAGGTGCAGTACTTC. Its protein is CASSLYLAGAQVQYF.

The chain has TRBV19 and TRBJ2-7, with 7 nucleotides matching TRBD2. The germline V gene has CDR1 LNHDA and CDR2 SQIVND (reference sequence). The CDR3 extends over 15 amino acids. Germline trimming cut 3 bases from V and 4 bases from J; bases unmatched to any gene: 9. The CDR3 sequence: CASSIAAGVQYEQYF. CDR3 bases: TGTGCCAGTAGTATTGCGGCGGGAGTACAATACGAGCAGTACTTC. The full variable domain, with the rest looked up from reference TRBV19 and TRBJ2-7, is DGGITQSPKYLFRKEGQNVTLSCEQNLNHDAMYWYRQDPGQGLRLIYYSQIVNDFQKGDIAEGYSVSREKKESFPLTVTSAQKNPTAFYLCASSIAAGVQYEQYFGPGTRLTVT.

The chain carries TRBV28 and TRBJ2-7; 7 bases are a match to TRBD1. This CDR3 has 13 residues. With 5 bases clipped from V and 2 bases from J, the junction kept 3 bases outside the gene matches. CDR1 is MDHEN, CDR2 SYDVKM, per germline. The CDR3 DNA is TGTGCCAGCAGTCCGACAGGGCCCTACGAGCAGTACTTC. It encodes CASSPTGPYEQYF.

The gene calls are TRBV7-6 and TRBJ2-3; no clear D. V was clipped by 3 bases and J by 0 bases, with 7 bases between them. Germline V gene lookup returns CDR1 SGHVS and CDR2 FNYEAQ. The CDR3 covers 14 residues. CDR3 nucleotides: TGTGCCAGCAGCTTGGCAGCTAGCACAGATACGCAGTATTTT. Residues: CASSLAASTDTQYF.